What follows describes a single TCR beta chain. Its matching antigen is unknown. The record originates from a study of T cells expressing NK-cell markers. Study-level information: The study sequenced eight donors, seven HCMV-seropositive and one seronegative.

This CDR3 contains 16 residues. Per the germline V gene, CDR1 is MNHEY and CDR2 is SVGAGI. The cDNA for TCR beta came from 5'RACE template switching with UMIs. No DNA is given; TCRdb re-called the 5' RACE reads and lists each CDR3 protein once. Here the sample table reports about 170,000 distinct CDR3 sequences. Overall study results and limits: Whether the expanded NKG2C+ T cell clones recognized HCMV remained unclear.

The sequencing input was blood T cells: a sorted CD56 or NKG2C T cell subset, CD4+ or CD8+ T cells, or bulk PBMC T cells (not recorded which). V is TRBV6-5 and J is TRBJ2-3; TCRdb outputs TRBD2, but without DNA this stays unchecked. The receptor comes from a man aged 18-70 years in good health. The CDR3: CASSLERGPLGDTQYF.